Below are 8 T cell receptor beta chains sequenced from a single sample in a study of T-cell reconstitution after alpha-beta-depleted transplantation in children. Unique molecular identifiers were used to barcode this TCRbeta library. MiXCR, applied by TCRdb to the PCR reads, yields one record per CDR3 protein. The sample holds approximately 640,000 distinct CDR3 sequences, approximately 16% seen once. The sequencing here drew on PBMCs from the stem cell graft donor, taken from the stem cell graft. Every receptor here comes from a human donor who donated a stem cell graft to a child with acute myeloid leukemia.

The CDR3 DNA sequence: TGTGCCAGCAGTTTACAGGGTTACATTCAGTACTTC. This encodes CASSLQGYIQYF. The chain couples TRBV12-3 or TRBV12-4 to TRBJ2-4; D perhaps matches TRBD1 (5 bases). The CDR3 spans 12 residues. V lost 2 bases and J lost 8, with 7 bases in between.

This clonotype showed up just a few times. The rearrangement joins TRBV18 to TRBJ1-1; D not resolved. CDR3 size: 13 residues. The germline V and J ends were trimmed by 0 bases and 8 bases, with 10 bases remaining between them. Germline CDR1 KGHSH, CDR2 LQKENI. The CDR3 loop reads CASSPPTGREAFF. For the CDR3, the DNA is TGTGCCAGCTCACCACCGACGGGCCGGGAAGCTTTCTTT.

The chain carries TRBV12-3 or TRBV12-4 and TRBJ2-3; D call uncertain. Deletions cut 1 base from V and 1 base from J, with 12 bases between. CDR3 length: 16 amino acids. CDR3 region: CASSLGQDHRTDTQYF. Here the CDR3 DNA reads TGTGCCAGCAGTTTAGGGCAGGACCATCGCACAGATACGCAGTATTTT.

A note on this clonotype: The junction shows a germline mismatch at one end, possibly a read error. J is TRBJ2-4 and V is TRBV12-3 or TRBV12-4; no firm D call. The CDR3 loop spans 14 amino acids. The DNA of the CDR3 is TGTGCCTGCAGTTTTGGTGGGGCCAAAAACATTCAGTACTTC. It encodes CACSFGGAKNIQYF.

The chain combines TRBV6-2 or TRBV6-3 with TRBJ1-1, with D perhaps TRBD1 (6 bases). Germline assignment: CDR1 MNHEY and CDR2 SVGEGT. The CDR3 extends over 16 amino acids. Trimming shortened V by 0 bases and J by 1 base, and 12 bases separated the two germline ends. The CDR3 DNA is TGTGCCAGCAGTTACTCGTCCGGACAGAAGAACACTGAAGCTTTCTTT. Translated, it gives CASSYSSGQKNTEAFF.

This clonotype was found many times. CDR3 DNA: TGCAGTGCTAGCGACAGTTACACTGAAGCTTTCTTT. Translated, it gives CSASDSYTEAFF. The V and J genes are TRBV20-1 and TRBJ1-1; D perhaps matches TRBD1 (5 bases). Trimming shortened V by 3 bases and J by 3 bases, and 8 bases separated the two germline ends. The CDR3 runs to 12 residues. Germline V gene lookup returns CDR1 DFQATT and CDR2 SNEGSKA (reference sequence).

This clonotype was seen ten or more times. The rearrangement links TRBV20-1 to TRBJ2-3; D is ambiguous. This CDR3 region has 12 residues. Germline V gene data show CDR1 as DFQATT and CDR2 as SNEGSKA (reference sequence). Deletions cut 3 bases from V and 4 bases from J, with 8 bases between. The CDR3 sequence is CSARGIPDTQYF. CDR3 in DNA: TGCAGTGCTAGGGGGATCCCAGATACGCAGTATTTT.

The genes are TRBV6-6 and TRBJ1-5; no reliable D call. Germline lookup yields CDR1 MNHNY and CDR2 SVGAGI (reference sequence). Trimming removed 4 bases at V and 2 bases at J, with 6 bases between. This CDR3 region has 13 residues. The CDR3: CASSWTRNQPQHF. Written as DNA, the CDR3 is TGTGCCAGCAGTTGGACGCGCAATCAGCCCCAGCATTTT.